These T cell receptor beta chains were read from a single sample in a study of identifying expanded T cells in peripheral blood. The protocol was immunoSEQ multiplex PCR, while the TCRdb copy is restricted to in-frame clones and leaves out a portion. The table lists 100,000 to 150,000 clones, 75% to 90% of them singletons. The sequenced sample was blood. The receptors were gathered from a person between 18 and 75 years old in good health. CDR3s include the opening cysteine and the closing phenylalanine or tryptophan. Each record gives: V gene, CDR3 protein.

V: TRBV28
CDR3: CASSLRTAGNYGYTF

V: TRBV5-5
CDR3: CASSLSTVNTEAFF

V: TRBV7-7
CDR3: CASSAGGAGNTIYF

V: TRBV7-2
CDR3: CASSRGLNYGYTF

V: TRBV28
CDR3: CASSPPSPHEAFF

V: TRBV10-1
CDR3: CASSDQGAYEQYF

V: TRBV27
CDR3: CASSPRDRLSEQYF

V: TRBV19
CDR3: CASSIGPGNTIYF

V: TRBV19
CDR3: CASSVPPGNTIYF

V: TRBV5-4
CDR3: CASSFPGRETQYF

V: TRBV28
CDR3: CASTPVEGDYEQYF

V: TRBV18
CDR3: CASSYGTDNTEAFF

V: TRBV6-5
CDR3: CASSLLDREGTEAFF

V: TRBV7-6
CDR3: CASSLSTGEYGDTQYF

V: TRBV18
CDR3: CASSRLAGGVNEQFF

V: TRBV28
CDR3: CASSLAGGFYNEQFF

V: TRBV19
CDR3: CASSTDLAAPLHF

V: TRBV13
CDR3: CASSRTGSGNTIYF

V: TRBV5-8
CDR3: CASTKVGGGYTF

V: TRBV5-1
CDR3: CASSRGGREGLNEQFF

V: TRBV29-1
CDR3: CSVGEFHYGYTF

V: TRBV18
CDR3: CASSQPSLAGAGDTQYF

V: TRBV18
CDR3: CASSSGDTFYNEQFF

V: TRBV2
CDR3: CATSLGGVSYEQYF

V: TRBV10-1
CDR3: CASSVLIGTQDGYTF

V: TRBV6-6
CDR3: CASSYYTGAGELFF

V: TRBV5-4
CDR3: CASSYRRGRVNTGELFF